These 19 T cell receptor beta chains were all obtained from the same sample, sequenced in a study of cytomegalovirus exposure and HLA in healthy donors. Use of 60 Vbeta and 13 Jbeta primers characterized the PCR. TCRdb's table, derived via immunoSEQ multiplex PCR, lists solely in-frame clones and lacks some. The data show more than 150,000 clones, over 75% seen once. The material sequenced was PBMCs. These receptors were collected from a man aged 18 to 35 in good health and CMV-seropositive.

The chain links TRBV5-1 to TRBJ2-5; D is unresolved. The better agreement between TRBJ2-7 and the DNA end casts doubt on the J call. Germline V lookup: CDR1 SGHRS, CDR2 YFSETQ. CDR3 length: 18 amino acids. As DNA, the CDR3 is TGCGCCAGCAGCTTGGAAATTGCTGCTACCTCCGGAGCCTACGAGCAGTACTTC. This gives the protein CASSLEIAATSGAYEQYF.

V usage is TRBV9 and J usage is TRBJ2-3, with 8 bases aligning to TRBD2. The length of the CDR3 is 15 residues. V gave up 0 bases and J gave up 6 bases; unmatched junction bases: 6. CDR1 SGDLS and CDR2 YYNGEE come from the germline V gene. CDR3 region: CASSVAGGISDTQYF. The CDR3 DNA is TGTGCCAGCAGCGTAGCGGGGGGGATTTCGGATACGCAGTATTTT.

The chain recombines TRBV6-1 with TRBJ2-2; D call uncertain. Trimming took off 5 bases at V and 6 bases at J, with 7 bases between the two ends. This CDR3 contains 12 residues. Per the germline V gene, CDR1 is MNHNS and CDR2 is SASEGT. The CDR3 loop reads CASSKSAGELFF. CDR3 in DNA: TGTGCCAGCAGTAAGAGCGCCGGGGAGCTGTTTTTT.

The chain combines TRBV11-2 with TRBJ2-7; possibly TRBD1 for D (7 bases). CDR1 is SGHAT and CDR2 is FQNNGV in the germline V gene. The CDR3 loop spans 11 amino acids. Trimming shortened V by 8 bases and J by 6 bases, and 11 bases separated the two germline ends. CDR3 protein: CASGQGGEQYF. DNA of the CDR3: TGTGCCAGCGGCCAGGGGGGCGAGCAGTACTTC. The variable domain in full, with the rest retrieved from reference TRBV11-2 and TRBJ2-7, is EAGVAQSPRYKIIEKRQSVAFWCNPISGHATLYWYQQILGQGPKLLIQFQNNGVVDDSQLPKDRFSAERLKGVDSTLKIQPAKLEDSAVYLCASGQGGEQYFGPGTRLTVT.

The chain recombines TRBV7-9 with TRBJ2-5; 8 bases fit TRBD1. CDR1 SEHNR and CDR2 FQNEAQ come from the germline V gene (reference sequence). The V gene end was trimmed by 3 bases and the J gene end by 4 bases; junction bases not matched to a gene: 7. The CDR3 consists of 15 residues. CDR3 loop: CASSLGQALSETQYF. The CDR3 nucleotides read TGTGCCAGCAGCTTGGGACAGGCACTTTCAGAGACCCAGTACTTC.

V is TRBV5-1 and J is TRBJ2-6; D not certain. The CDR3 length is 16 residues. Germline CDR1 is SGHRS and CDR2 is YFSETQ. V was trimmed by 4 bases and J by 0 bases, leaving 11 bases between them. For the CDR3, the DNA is TGCGCCAGCAGCGTAGACATGGACTCTGGGGCCAACGTCCTGACTTTC. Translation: CASSVDMDSGANVLTF.

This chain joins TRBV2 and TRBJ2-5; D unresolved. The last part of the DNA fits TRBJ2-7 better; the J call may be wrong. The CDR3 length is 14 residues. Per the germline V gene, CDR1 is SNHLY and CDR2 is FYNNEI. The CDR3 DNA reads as TGTGCCAGCAGTGAAGGGGCCATATCCTACGAGCAGTACTTC. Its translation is CASSEGAISYEQYF.

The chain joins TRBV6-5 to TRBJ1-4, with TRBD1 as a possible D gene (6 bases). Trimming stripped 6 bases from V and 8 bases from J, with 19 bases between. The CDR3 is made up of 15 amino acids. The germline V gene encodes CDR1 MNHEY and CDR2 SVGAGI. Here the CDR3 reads CASSYQQGGREKLFF. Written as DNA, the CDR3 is TGTGCCAGCAGCTACCAACAGGGTGGAAGAGAAAAACTGTTTTTT.

The CDR3 nucleotides are TGTGCCAGCAGCTCAGACAGGGGGCGAGCCTATGGCTACACCTTC. Amino acid sequence: CASSSDRGRAYGYTF. The chain recombines TRBV7-6 with TRBJ1-2, with 10 nucleotides matching TRBD1. The CDR3 extends over 15 amino acids. V shed 4 bases, J shed 4 bases, and the junction held 6 bases outside the gene matches. Germline V gene data show CDR1 as SGHVS and CDR2 as FNYEAQ.

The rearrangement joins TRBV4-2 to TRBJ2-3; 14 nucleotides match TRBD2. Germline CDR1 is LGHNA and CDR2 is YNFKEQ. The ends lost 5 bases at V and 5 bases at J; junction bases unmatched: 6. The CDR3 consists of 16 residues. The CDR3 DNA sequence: TGTGCCAGCAGCGCCTTGACTAGCGGGGGGGGAGATACGCAGTATTTT. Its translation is CASSALTSGGGDTQYF.

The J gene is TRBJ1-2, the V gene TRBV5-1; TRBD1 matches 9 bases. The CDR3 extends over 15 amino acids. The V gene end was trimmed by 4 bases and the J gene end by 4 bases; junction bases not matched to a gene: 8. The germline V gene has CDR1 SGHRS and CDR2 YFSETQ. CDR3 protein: CASSGQGPGGYGYTF. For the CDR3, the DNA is TGCGCCAGCAGCGGACAGGGGCCGGGAGGCTATGGCTACACCTTC. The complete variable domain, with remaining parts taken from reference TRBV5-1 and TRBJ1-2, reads KAGVTQTPRYLIKTRGQQVTLSCSPISGHRSVSWYQQTPGQGLQFLFEYFSETQRNKGNFPGRFSGRQFSNSRSEMNVSTLELGDSALYLCASSGQGPGGYGYTFGSGTRLTVV.

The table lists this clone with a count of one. The CDR3 sequence: CAISDPGTSSYNEQFF. CDR3 sequence (DNA): TGTGCCATCAGTGACCCCGGGACTAGCTCCTACAATGAGCAGTTCTTC. The chain couples TRBV10-3 to TRBJ2-1; 8 positions match TRBD2. CDR1 and CDR2 from the germline V gene are ENHRY and SYGVKD. With V trimmed by 3 bases and J by 0 bases, 4 bases remained unmatched. The CDR3 length is 16 residues.

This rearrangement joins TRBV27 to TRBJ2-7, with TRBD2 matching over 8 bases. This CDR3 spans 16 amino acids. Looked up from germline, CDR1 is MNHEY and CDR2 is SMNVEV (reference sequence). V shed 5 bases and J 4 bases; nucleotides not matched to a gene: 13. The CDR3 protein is CASSLPPYGGVYEQYF. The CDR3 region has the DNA TGTGCCAGCAGTCTCCCCCCCTACGGGGGGGTGTACGAGCAGTACTTC.

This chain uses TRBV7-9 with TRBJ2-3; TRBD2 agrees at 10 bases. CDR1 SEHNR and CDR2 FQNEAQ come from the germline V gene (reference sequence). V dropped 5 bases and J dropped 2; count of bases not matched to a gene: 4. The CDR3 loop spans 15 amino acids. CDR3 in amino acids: CASSVLAGNTDTQYF. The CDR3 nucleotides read TGTGCCAGCAGCGTACTAGCGGGGAACACAGATACGCAGTATTTT.

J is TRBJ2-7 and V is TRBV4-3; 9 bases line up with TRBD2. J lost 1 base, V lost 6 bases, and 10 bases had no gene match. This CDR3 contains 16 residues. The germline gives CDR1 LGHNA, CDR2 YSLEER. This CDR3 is CASSPRGAGGSYEQYF. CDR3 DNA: TGCGCCAGCAGTCCCCGCGGAGCGGGGGGATCCTACGAGCAGTACTTC.

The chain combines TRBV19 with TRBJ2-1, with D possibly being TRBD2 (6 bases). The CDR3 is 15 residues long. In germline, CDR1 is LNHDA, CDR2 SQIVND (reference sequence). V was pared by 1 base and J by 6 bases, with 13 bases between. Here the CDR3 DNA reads TGTGCCAGTAGTATAGTGGGAGGTTCAGGCAATGAGCAGTTCTTC. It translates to CASSIVGGSGNEQFF.

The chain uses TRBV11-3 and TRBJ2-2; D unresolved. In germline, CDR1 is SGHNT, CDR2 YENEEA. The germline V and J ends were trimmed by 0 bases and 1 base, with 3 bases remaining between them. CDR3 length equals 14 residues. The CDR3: CASSLEQNTGELFF. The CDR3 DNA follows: TGTGCCAGCAGCTTAGAACAGAACACCGGGGAGCTGTTTTTT.

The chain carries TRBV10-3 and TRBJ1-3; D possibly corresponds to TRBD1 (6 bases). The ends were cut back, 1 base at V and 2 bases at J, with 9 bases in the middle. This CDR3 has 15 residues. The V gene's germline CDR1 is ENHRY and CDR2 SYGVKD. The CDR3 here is CAISEYRQAGNTIYF. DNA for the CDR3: TGTGCCATCAGTGAGTACCGACAGGCTGGAAACACCATATATTTT.

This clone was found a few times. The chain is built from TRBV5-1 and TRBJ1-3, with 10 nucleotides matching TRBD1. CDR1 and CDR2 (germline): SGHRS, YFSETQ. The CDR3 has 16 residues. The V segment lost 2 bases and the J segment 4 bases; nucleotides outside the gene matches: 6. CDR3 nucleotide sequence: TGCGCCAGCAGCTTTTCAGGGACAGGGGCAGGAAACACCATATATTTT. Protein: CASSFSGTGAGNTIYF.